This T cell receptor beta chain was identified in a study of cytomegalovirus exposure and HLA in healthy donors. V lost 4 bases to trimming and J lost 0 bases, with 10 bases between them. The CDR3 is made up of 14 amino acids. CDR1 and CDR2 from the germline V gene are GTSNPN and SVGIG (reference sequence). The method was immunoSEQ multiplex PCR; TCRdb's version includes in-frame clones alone and lacks a portion of them. The sample shows about 120,000 clones, around nine tenths of them seen only once. The donors were members of the validation cohort, which comprised approximately 120 subjects and was separate from the first cohort of some 680 subjects.

The receptor comes from a woman under 30 in good health and CMV-seronegative. Sequenced sample: PBMCs. The rearrangement joins TRBV30 to TRBJ1-3; perhaps TRBD1 as D (5 bases). The CDR3 DNA is TGTGCCTGGAACCCGGGACTCTCTGGAAACACCATATATTTT. Translated, it gives CAWNPGLSGNTIYF.